The text below deals with one T cell receptor beta chain. These data are taken from a study of shared clonotypes between healthy human individuals. V lost 3 bases and J lost 1, with 6 bases in between. CDR1 SGHVS and CDR2 FQNEAQ come from the germline V gene. This CDR3 is 13 amino acids long. The study drew its donors from healthy HIV-negative adults without recent acute infections or vaccinations. The table came from immunoSEQ multiplex PCR; TCRdb's copy has only in-frame clones and leaves some out. This repertoire shows about 490,000 clones, 75% to 85% found once; its top ten account for about an eighth.

The chain employs TRBV7-8 and TRBJ2-5; maybe TRBD1 (5 bases). The sample taken for sequencing was PBMCs. The clonotype comes from a woman aged 40 to 50 in good health. Some clones in this sample may be carry-over from other donors' samples. The CDR3 is CASSFQGQETQYF. CDR3 DNA sequence: TGTGCCAGCAGCTTTCAGGGCCAAGAGACCCAGTACTTC.